One T cell receptor (beta chain) is described in this entry. Peripheral blood came from all dose cohorts at three timepoints. Clones were sequenced by immunoSEQ multiplex PCR, and TCRdb holds only the in-frame ones, with some missing. The profile shows 50,000 to 70,000 clones, 80% to 85% of them singletons. These data are taken from a study of OX40 agonist ivuxolimab in advanced cancers. Study at large: Cohort: around 86% men, mean age about 62, aged about 20 to 90.

CDR1 is WSHSY, CDR2 SAAADI, per germline. The CDR3 sequence is 15 residues long. V lost 4 bases to trimming and J lost 4 bases; unmatched junction nucleotides: 8. The origin of this receptor is an adult with an advanced solid tumor such as melanoma, head and neck, liver or kidney cancer. The J gene is TRBJ1-2, the V gene TRBV10-2, with 8 bases identical to TRBD1. The sample here was CD4+ or CD8+ T cells sorted from blood, taken in a trial of the OX40 agonist ivuxolimab. In DNA form, the CDR3 reads TGCGCCAGCAGTGCGTCCGGACAGGGTTTCTATGGCTACACCTTC. It codes for CASSASGQGFYGYTF.